The 22 T cell receptor beta chains below come from one sample, sequenced in a study of TIL therapy for anti-PD-1-resistant metastatic lung cancer. This was the immunoSEQ v3 assay. The assay was immunoSEQ multiplex PCR, and TCRdb's table has in-frame clones only and misses some. This table holds 25,000 to 30,000 clones, 60% to 70% found once. The time point was: pre-treatment sample, taken before nivolumab and TIL therapy. Pleural nodules or supraclavicular lymph nodes made up most of the excised metastases sampled. The sample in question was tumor tissue, obtained at baseline. These receptors were collected from a woman aged 25 to 80 with non-small cell lung cancer.

The chain combines TRBV7-6 with TRBJ2-3; 7 nucleotides align to TRBD2. J lost 2 bases, V lost 1 base, and 6 bases had no gene match. CDR3 length equals 16 residues. From germline, CDR1 is SGHVS and CDR2 FNYEAQ. CDR3 coding DNA: TGTGCCAGCAGCTTAGGTGGCGGGAGCTTCACAGATACGCAGTATTTT. Translation gives CASSLGGGSFTDTQYF.

This clone came up a few times. The rearrangement joins TRBV18 to TRBJ1-1; D not certain. The germline V gene has CDR1 KGHSH and CDR2 LQKENI. Trimming removed 5 bases from V and 0 bases from J, with 13 bases in between. The CDR3 extends over 15 amino acids. This CDR3 is CASSSTDRMNTEAFF. The CDR3 DNA reads TGTGCCAGCTCATCGACCGATCGGATGAACACTGAAGCTTTCTTT.

The sample holds a few counts of this clone. The V gene is TRBV14, the J gene TRBJ2-1; the D gene is possibly TRBD2 (5 bases). Germline CDR1 reads SGHDN; CDR2 reads FVKESK. Trimming took off 4 bases at V and 1 base at J, with 8 bases between the two ends. The CDR3 consists of 14 residues. As DNA, the CDR3 is TGTGCCAGCAGCCGAGGGCCTTCCTACAATGAGCAGTTCTTC. Protein sequence: CASSRGPSYNEQFF.

Written as DNA, the CDR3 is TGTGCCAGCAGCTTGGATGCAGGGGGCGCTGAAAAACTGTTTTTT. It specifies CASSLDAGGAEKLFF. The chain couples TRBV5-6 to TRBJ1-4; 8 positions agree with TRBD1. The CDR3 spans 15 residues. The ends lost 0 bases at V and 7 bases at J; junction bases unmatched: 5. The germline V gene encodes CDR1 SGHDT and CDR2 YYEEEE.

The chain joins TRBV10-2 to TRBJ2-1; tentatively, D is TRBD1 (5 bases). Between the trimmed V and J ends, which lost 7 bases and 1 base, there was a span of 8 bases. This CDR3 has 13 residues. From germline, CDR1 is WSHSY and CDR2 SAAADI. The DNA of the CDR3 is TGCGCCAGCACGACAGCGTCCTACAATGAGCAGTTCTTC. Translated, it gives CASTTASYNEQFF.

This clone was seen only a few times. J is TRBJ2-3 and V is TRBV5-5; 13 bases fit TRBD2. Germline CDR1 and CDR2: SGHKS and YYEKEE (reference sequence). The CDR3 length is 15 residues. The junction had 2 bases not matched to a gene; V was cut back by 1 base and J by 6 bases. Here the CDR3 DNA reads TGTGCCAGCAGCTTGATACTAGCGGGAGGGGATACGCAGTATTTT. This sequence encodes CASSLILAGGDTQYF.

The chain recombines TRBV7-9 with TRBJ2-1; 8 nucleotides align to TRBD2. In germline, CDR1 is SEHNR, CDR2 FQNEAQ (reference sequence). The CDR3 loop spans 16 amino acids. The trim removed 3 bases at V and 2 bases at J, leaving 6 bases unmatched. CDR3 protein: CASSFPREGPYNEQFF. In DNA form, the CDR3 reads TGTGCCAGCAGCTTCCCCCGGGAGGGCCCCTACAATGAGCAGTTCTTC.

The chain employs TRBV30 and TRBJ2-6; D possibly corresponds to TRBD1 (5 bases). Between the trimmed V and J ends, which lost 3 bases and 0 bases, there was a span of 18 bases. The CDR3 sequence is 18 residues long. The germline gives CDR1 GTSNPN, CDR2 SVGIG (reference sequence). CDR3 in amino acids: CAWRPATGDNSGANVLTF. CDR3 DNA sequence: TGTGCCTGGAGACCAGCAACAGGTGACAACTCTGGGGCCAACGTCCTGACTTTC. The complete variable domain, with remaining parts taken from reference TRBV30 and TRBJ2-6, reads SQTIHQWPATLVQPVGSPLSLECTVEGTSNPNLYWYRQAAGRGLQLLFYSVGIGQISSEVPQNLSASRPQDRQFILSSKKLLLSDSGFYLCAWRPATGDNSGANVLTFGAGSRLTVL.

This chain links TRBV11-2 with TRBJ1-1; no firm D call. Germline V gives CDR1 SGHAT, CDR2 FQNNGV. The CDR3 loop spans 11 amino acids. V gave up 5 bases and J gave up 10 bases, with 11 bases separating them. The CDR3 region has the DNA TGTGCCAGCAGCCTTAAAACACGAGCTTTCTTT. Translation: CASSLKTRAFF.

In this sample, this clone turned up once. The chain carries TRBV6-5 and TRBJ2-6; TRBD2 is a possible D gene (6 bases). The V gene lost 6 bases and the J gene lost 9 bases, with 12 bases spanning the gap. The CDR3 runs to 13 residues. Germline CDR1 and CDR2: MNHEY and SVGAGI. CDR3: CASSERDFNVLTF. CDR3 nucleotide sequence: TGTGCCAGCAGCGAACGGGACTTCAACGTCCTGACTTTC.

This clone appeared once. The rearrangement joins TRBV28 to TRBJ1-5; perhaps TRBD1 as D (5 bases). V was pared by 6 bases and J by 7 bases, with 13 bases between. Germline V CDR1 and CDR2: MDHEN, SYDVKM. This CDR3 spans 13 amino acids. CDR3: CASSSQGGQPQHF. The DNA for the CDR3 is TGTGCCAGCAGCAGCCAGGGTGGCCAGCCCCAGCATTTT.

The chain links TRBV5-1 to TRBJ1-2; D gene uncertain. The CDR3 length is 13 residues. Germline-derived CDR1 and CDR2 are SGHRS and YFSETQ. Trimming removed 2 bases from V and 6 bases from J, with 11 bases in between. Here the CDR3 reads CASSFPGENGYTF. As DNA, the CDR3 is TGCGCCAGCAGCTTTCCTGGGGAGAATGGCTACACCTTC.

This chain joins TRBV7-2 and TRBJ1-1, with D maybe TRBD1 (6 bases). Germline V gives CDR1 SGHTA, CDR2 FQGNSA. V was shortened by 2 bases and J by 5 bases, with 9 bases between the two germline ends. The CDR3 spans 13 residues. CDR3 amino acids: CASSLRGATEAFF. The CDR3 nucleotides are TGTGCCAGCAGCTTACGGGGGGCGACTGAAGCTTTCTTT. Together with reference TRBV7-2 and TRBJ1-1, the CDR3 gives the full variable domain: GAGVSQSPSNKVTEKGKDVELRCDPISGHTALYWYRQSLGQGLEFLIYFQGNSAPDKSGLPSDRFSAERTGGSVSTLTIQRTQQEDSAVYLCASSLRGATEAFFGQGTRLTVV.

By its share, this clone is medium-sized. V is TRBV2 and J is TRBJ2-1; 11 positions agree with TRBD2. Germline V gene data show CDR1 as SNHLY and CDR2 as FYNNEI. This CDR3 comprises 15 residues. Trimming took 1 base from V and 9 from J; bases not matched to a gene: 5. The CDR3: CASSEGSSGRSEQFF. The CDR3 DNA follows: TGTGCCAGCAGTGAAGGGTCTAGCGGGAGGAGTGAGCAGTTCTTC.

The chain links TRBV19 to TRBJ2-5; D is unresolved. Germline lookup yields CDR1 LNHDA and CDR2 SQIVND (reference sequence). The germline V and J ends were trimmed by 4 bases and 5 bases, with 14 bases remaining between them. The CDR3 covers 14 residues. The CDR3 loop is CASSTMGLGETQYF. DNA for the CDR3: TGTGCCAGTAGTACCATGGGCCTGGGTGAGACCCAGTACTTC.

This clone has just one count. The chain recombines TRBV5-1 with TRBJ2-1, with 9 positions matching TRBD2. Germline CDR1 and CDR2: SGHRS and YFSETQ. The V gene end was trimmed by 0 bases and the J gene end by 9 bases; junction bases not matched to a gene: 4. The CDR3 is 14 residues long. DNA for the CDR3: TGCGCCAGCAGCTTGGCTAGCGGGAACGGTGAGCAGTTCTTC. It encodes CASSLASGNGEQFF.

This chain joins TRBV27 and TRBJ1-2; D ambiguous. Germline values: CDR1 MNHEY, CDR2 SMNVEV (reference sequence). Trimming removed 5 bases from V and 5 bases from J, with 12 bases in between. The CDR3 spans 13 residues. CDR3 nucleotide sequence: TGTGCCAGCAGTGAGCGAGAGACTTATGGCTACACCTTC. This codes for CASSERETYGYTF.

The rearrangement joins TRBV6-1 to TRBJ1-1; D is unresolved. V lost 0 bases and J lost 0, with 14 bases in between. Germline values: CDR1 MNHNS, CDR2 SASEGT. This CDR3 has 17 amino acids. CDR3 in DNA: TGTGCCAGCAGTGAAGCGCATTATAACAGATTGAACACTGAAGCTTTCTTT. Amino acid sequence: CASSEAHYNRLNTEAFF.

Only a few counts were recorded for this clone. The chain combines TRBV20-1 with TRBJ2-7, with D maybe TRBD2 (6 bases). The germline V gene has CDR1 DFQATT and CDR2 SNEGSKA (reference sequence). Trimming cost V 3 bases and J 3 bases, with 6 bases left between them. This CDR3 contains 11 residues. CDR3 sequence: CSARGGYEQYF. CDR3 bases: TGCAGTGCTAGGGGGGGCTACGAGCAGTACTTC.

The gene calls are TRBV9 and TRBJ2-1; TRBD1 matches at 7 bases. This CDR3 region has 17 residues. J was trimmed by 3 bases and V by 4 bases; bases with no gene match: 13. The germline V gene has CDR1 SGDLS and CDR2 YYNGEE. The CDR3 sequence: CASSHEQGGWRYNEQFF. CDR3 bases: TGTGCCAGCAGCCACGAGCAAGGGGGCTGGCGCTACAATGAGCAGTTCTTC.

This chain joins TRBV15 and TRBJ2-1; TRBD1 agrees at 7 bases. Losses at the gene ends were 2 bases for V and 7 bases for J; bases not matched to a gene: 8. The germline V gene has CDR1 LNHNV and CDR2 YYDKDF (reference sequence). This CDR3 is built from 15 residues. The CDR3 loop is CATSRPPQGTNEQFF. The DNA for the CDR3 is TGTGCCACCAGCAGACCTCCACAGGGGACAAATGAGCAGTTCTTC. The complete variable domain, with remaining parts taken from reference TRBV15 and TRBJ2-1, reads DAMVIQNPRYQVTQFGKPVTLSCSQTLNHNVMYWYQQKSSQAPKLLFHYYDKDFNNEADTPDNFQSRRPNTSFCFLDIRSPGLGDTAMYLCATSRPPQGTNEQFFGPGTRLTVL.

The sample holds a few counts of this clone. The rearrangement joins TRBV14 to TRBJ2-2, with unresolved D. The CDR3 runs to 14 residues. V was shortened by 0 bases and J by 5 bases, with 7 bases between the two germline ends. From germline, CDR1 is SGHDN and CDR2 FVKESK. Written as DNA, the CDR3 is TGTGCCAGCAGCCAAGATATAGGGACCGGGGAGCTGTTTTTT. It encodes CASSQDIGTGELFF.